These 18 T cell receptor beta chains share one sample of origin, sequenced in a study of blood T cell repertoires in COVID-19. TCRdb keeps only in-frame clones here, not all; method: immunoSEQ multiplex PCR. The table has approximately 280,000 clones, 89% seen once; the top ten hold 2% to 2.5%. Sample: peripheral blood. All receptors derive from a man aged 50 or older with acute or convalescent COVID-19.

This chain connects TRBV3-1 (or the pseudogene TRBV3-2) to TRBJ2-7, with TRBD1 matching 7 bases. This CDR3 contains 14 residues. Germline lookup yields CDR1 LGHDT and CDR2 YNNKEL (reference sequence). Trimming removed 4 bases from V and 3 bases from J; junction bases left unmatched: 6. The CDR3 nucleotides are TGTGCCAGCAGCCCCACGGGGACAGACTACGAGCAGTACTTC. Its translation: CASSPTGTDYEQYF.

V gene TRBV24-1 combines with J gene TRBJ2-3; 10 nucleotides align to TRBD1. CDR3 size: 15 residues. Germline V gene data show CDR1 as KGHDR and CDR2 as SFDVKD. V dropped 4 bases and J dropped 5; count of bases not matched to a gene: 5. CDR3 sequence reads: CATSDRGQGIDTQYF. In nucleotides, the CDR3 is TGTGCCACCAGTGACCGGGGACAGGGGATAGATACGCAGTATTTT.

The V gene is TRBV6-5, the J gene TRBJ2-5, with a tentative D call TRBD2 (6 bases). V shed 8 bases and J shed 5 bases, with 15 bases lying between them. Germline lookup yields CDR1 MNHEY and CDR2 SVGAGI. The CDR3 loop spans 13 amino acids. CDR3 loop: CASGTLKMETQYF. CDR3 bases: TGTGCCAGCGGGACTTTAAAAATGGAGACCCAGTACTTC.

This clone has only one observation. The chain is built from TRBV30 and TRBJ1-1; no definite D call. CDR1 is GTSNPN and CDR2 is SVGIG in the germline V gene (reference sequence). V gave up 3 bases and J gave up 5 bases, with 19 bases separating them. The CDR3 extends over 15 amino acids. The CDR3 reads CAWSLGVGRGTEAFF. CDR3 nucleotide sequence: TGTGCCTGGAGCCTCGGGGTAGGACGGGGAACTGAAGCTTTCTTT. The full variable domain, with the rest looked up from reference TRBV30 and TRBJ1-1, is SQTIHQWPATLVQPVGSPLSLECTVEGTSNPNLYWYRQAAGRGLQLLFYSVGIGQISSEVPQNLSASRPQDRQFILSSKKLLLSDSGFYLCAWSLGVGRGTEAFFGQGTRLTVV.

J is TRBJ1-5 and V is TRBV6-1; weak D call: TRBD1 (6 bases). This CDR3 comprises 15 residues. CDR1 is MNHNS, CDR2 SASEGT, per germline. V was cut by 0 bases and J by 0 bases, with 6 bases left in between. The CDR3 loop reads CASSEADSSNQPQHF. Written as DNA, the CDR3 is TGTGCCAGCAGTGAAGCGGACAGTAGCAATCAGCCCCAGCATTTT.

V and J are TRBV4-1 and TRBJ1-4, with D possibly matching TRBD1 (5 bases). The CDR3 has 16 residues. Trimming removed 4 bases at V and 0 bases at J, with 12 bases between. Germline V gives CDR1 MGHRA, CDR2 YSYEKL. The CDR3 reads CASSRDRVATNEKLFF. The CDR3 DNA follows: TGCGCCAGCAGCCGCGACAGAGTTGCAACTAATGAAAAACTGTTTTTT.

The chain joins TRBV2 to TRBJ1-5, with 12 bases identical to TRBD1. Per the germline V gene, CDR1 is SNHLY and CDR2 is FYNNEI. The junction had 7 bases not matched to a gene; V was cut back by 6 bases and J by 7 bases. The CDR3 is 15 residues long. The DNA for the CDR3 is TGTGCCAGCAGGTGGGGACAGGGGGCTATACAGCCCCAGCATTTT. Encoded protein: CASRWGQGAIQPQHF.

This clone was detected only once. J is TRBJ2-5 and V is TRBV11-3; D is ambiguous. The CDR3 sequence is 13 residues long. Germline CDR1 reads SGHNT; CDR2 reads YENEEA. The V end lost 1 base, the J end lost 5 bases, and 8 bases lay between the germline ends. Here the CDR3 DNA reads TGTGCCAGCAGCTTAGGAAGCGAGGAGACCCAGTACTTC. This codes for CASSLGSEETQYF.

The gene calls are TRBV2 and TRBJ1-6; D is ambiguous. The germline CDR1 and CDR2 sequences are SNHLY and FYNNEI. The CDR3 is 13 residues long. V shed 8 bases and J shed 6 bases, with 11 bases lying between them. In nucleotides, the CDR3 is TGTGCCAGCGAGGACTCTGCTAATTCACCCCTCCACTTT. Encoded protein: CASEDSANSPLHF.

The chain links TRBV6-5 to TRBJ1-1; tentatively, D is TRBD1 (5 bases). The CDR3 length is 11 residues. The V gene's germline CDR1 is MNHEY and CDR2 SVGAGI. The CDR3 protein is CYVRANTEAFF. For the CDR3, the DNA is TGTTACGTCAGGGCGAACACTGAAGCTTTCTTT.

Written as DNA, the CDR3 is TGTGCCAGCAGCTTAGATGGCCGGACAAGTTTTAGCAATCAGCCCCAGCATTTT. As protein: CASSLDGRTSFSNQPQHF. This rearrangement joins TRBV7-2 to TRBJ1-5; tentative D call: TRBD1 (5 bases). Germline assignment: CDR1 SGHTA and CDR2 FQGNSA. Trimming cost V 1 base and J 0 bases, with 16 bases left between them. The CDR3 runs 18 residues.

The chain has TRBV7-3 and TRBJ2-2; the match to TRBD1 covers 12 bases. The junction had 6 bases not matched to a gene; V was cut back by 5 bases and J by 5 bases. The CDR3 runs 16 residues. Germline lookup yields CDR1 SGHTA and CDR2 FQGTGA. CDR3: CASSPRDRGQTGELFF. The CDR3 DNA is TGTGCCAGCAGCCCGAGGGACAGGGGGCAAACCGGGGAGCTGTTTTTT.

The V call is TRBV30, the J call TRBJ2-5; 11 nucleotides line up with TRBD2. CDR3 size: 14 residues. CDR1 and CDR2 (germline): GTSNPN, SVGIG (reference sequence). V gave up 3 bases and J gave up 5 bases; unmatched junction bases: 5. Here the CDR3 reads CAWRTPSGGETQYF. The CDR3 coding sequence is TGTGCCTGGAGGACGCCTAGCGGGGGGGAGACCCAGTACTTC.

To note about this clone: At the DNA level, this CDR3 is encoded by other sequences in the same sample as well. J is TRBJ2-6 and V is TRBV12-5; D ambiguous. This CDR3 is built from 13 residues. Germline lookup yields CDR1 LGHNT and CDR2 FRNRAP. V was trimmed by 4 bases and J by 1 base, leaving 2 bases between them. CDR3 protein: CASGSSGANVLTF. The CDR3 DNA is TGTGCTAGTGGTTCGTCTGGGGCCAACGTCCTGACTTTC.

The chain joins TRBV7-3 to TRBJ1-1; D perhaps matches TRBD1 (6 bases). The CDR3 contains 15 residues. V dropped 5 bases and J dropped 0 bases, with 13 bases sitting between them. Germline lookup yields CDR1 SGHTA and CDR2 FQGTGA. As DNA, the CDR3 is TGTGCCAGCAGCCCCGGACAGAATATGAACACTGAAGCTTTCTTT. Its protein product is CASSPGQNMNTEAFF.

The CDR3 reads CASSFKAGAPEAFF. In DNA form, the CDR3 reads TGTGCCAGCAGTTTTAAAGCAGGGGCTCCCGAAGCTTTCTTT. This chain links TRBV27 with TRBJ1-1, with D maybe TRBD1 (6 bases). This CDR3 has 14 amino acids. CDR1 MNHEY and CDR2 SMNVEV come from the germline V gene (reference sequence). Trimming took 3 bases from V and 8 from J, leaving 16 bases between them.

V is TRBV27 and J is TRBJ2-5; D is perhaps TRBD2 (5 bases). The CDR3 runs 12 residues. Germline V gives CDR1 MNHEY, CDR2 SMNVEV (reference sequence). V was pared by 3 bases and J by 4 bases, with 6 bases between. CDR3 residues: CASSFRGETQYF. The CDR3 DNA sequence: TGTGCCAGCAGTTTCCGGGGAGAGACCCAGTACTTC.

The chain couples TRBV5-4 to TRBJ2-5; 8 bases agree with TRBD2. This CDR3 spans 15 amino acids. The germline gives CDR1 SGHNT, CDR2 YYREEE (reference sequence). The trim removed 1 base at V and 5 bases at J, leaving 7 bases unmatched. CDR3 loop: CASSLRNREGETQYF. The CDR3 bases are TGTGCCAGCAGCTTGAGGAATCGGGAGGGGGAGACCCAGTACTTC.